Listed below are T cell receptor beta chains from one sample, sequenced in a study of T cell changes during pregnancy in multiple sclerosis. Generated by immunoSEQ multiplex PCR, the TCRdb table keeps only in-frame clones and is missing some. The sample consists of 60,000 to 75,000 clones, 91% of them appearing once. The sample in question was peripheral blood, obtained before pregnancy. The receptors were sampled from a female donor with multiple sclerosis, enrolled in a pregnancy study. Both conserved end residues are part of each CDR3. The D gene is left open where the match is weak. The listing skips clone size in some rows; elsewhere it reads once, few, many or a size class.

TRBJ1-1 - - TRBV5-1 TGCGCCAGCAGCACCGGGGGGAACACTGAAGCTTTCTTT CASSTGGNTEAFF
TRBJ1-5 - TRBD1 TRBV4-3 TGCGCCAGCAGCCAAGATCGACAGGGCAGGCAGCCCCAGCATTTT CASSQDRQGRQPQHF
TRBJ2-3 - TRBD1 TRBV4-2 TGTGCCAGCAGTCAAGGGGACAGGGGGCGGACAGATACGCAGTATTTT CASSQGDRGRTDTQYF
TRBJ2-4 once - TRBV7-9 TGTGCCAGCAGCTCAGAGGTTCCCAAAAACATTCAGTACTTC CASSSEVPKNIQYF
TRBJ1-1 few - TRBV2 TGTGCCAGCAGGCGAACTGAAGCTTTCTTT CASRRTEAFF
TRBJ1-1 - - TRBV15 TGTGCCACCAGCACAGACAGGACTGACTTGATTAAAACTGAAGCTTTCTTT CATSTDRTDLIKTEAFF
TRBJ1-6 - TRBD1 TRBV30 TGTGCCTGGAGTGTACAAGGGGGCCTTTTGCGTCGGGCCCTCCACTTT CAWSVQGGLLRRALHF
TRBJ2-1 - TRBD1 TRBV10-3 TGTGCCATCAGTGAGGCAATTGACAGGGCATCGGGGAATGAGCAGTTCTTC CAISEAIDRASGNEQFF
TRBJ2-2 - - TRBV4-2 TGTGCCAGCAGCCAAGATCTCCGAACAGGGTCCGGGGAGCTGTTTTTT CASSQDLRTGSGELFF
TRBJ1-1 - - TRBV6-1 TGTGCCAGCAGTGGTAGTAGCATGAACACTGAAGCTTTCTTT CASSGSSMNTEAFF
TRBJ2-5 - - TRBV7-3 TGTGCCAGCAGCTTTTCAGGGGGGACGGGAGAGACCCAGTACTTC CASSFSGGTGETQYF
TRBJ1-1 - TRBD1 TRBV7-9 TGTGCCAGCAGCTTAGCCCGGGACAGGCCCTCGAACACTGAAGCTTTCTTT CASSLARDRPSNTEAFF
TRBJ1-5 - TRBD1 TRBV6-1 TGTGCCAGCAGTGGGATCTCAGGGGGCGGGAGCAATCAGCCCCAGCATTTT CASSGISGGGSNQPQHF
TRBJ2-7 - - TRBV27 TGTGCCAGCAGTTTATCGTCGGTCCACGAGCAGTACTTC CASSLSSVHEQYF
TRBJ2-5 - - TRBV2 TGTGCCAGCAGAACGAGAGAGACCCAGTACTTC CASRTRETQYF
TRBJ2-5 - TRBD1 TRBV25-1 TGTGCCAGCACTGCGGACAGGCAAGAGACCCAGTACTTC CASTADRQETQYF
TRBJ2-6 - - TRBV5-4 TGTGCCAGCAGGGTGGCCGGGTCTGGGGCCAACGTCCTGACTTTC CASRVAGSGANVLTF
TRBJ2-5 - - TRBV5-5 TGTGCCAGCAGCCCCGGGGTGGCGACGGGGGAGACCCAGTACTTC CASSPGVATGETQYF
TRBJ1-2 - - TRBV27 TGTGCCAGCAAAGCAGGGGTCCCTTATGGCTACACCTTC CASKAGVPYGYTF
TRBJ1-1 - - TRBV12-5 TGTGCTAGTGGTAAGGGACTCAACACTGAAGCTTTCTTT CASGKGLNTEAFF
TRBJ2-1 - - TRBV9 TGTGCCAGCTCCGAGCGCGCCATTACCTACAATGAGCAGTTCTTC CASSERAITYNEQFF
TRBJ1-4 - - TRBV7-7 TGTGCCAGCAGCCCCGCCCCGCGGGGTAATGAAAAACTGTTTTTT CASSPAPRGNEKLFF
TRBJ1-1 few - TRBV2 TGTGCCAGCAGTGAAGCGCTTGTAGGGGAGGGCACTGAAGCTTTCTTT CASSEALVGEGTEAFF
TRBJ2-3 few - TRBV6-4 TGTGCCAGCAGTGGGACAGGCACAGATACGCAGTATTTT CASSGTGTDTQYF
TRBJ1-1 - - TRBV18 TGTGCCAGCTCACCGGCTAGACAGGTCGCGAACACTGAAGCTTTCTTT CASSPARQVANTEAFF
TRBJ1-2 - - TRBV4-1 TGCGCCAGCAGCCAAGACGGGGAAGGCTACACCTTC CASSQDGEGYTF
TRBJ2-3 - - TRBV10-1 TGCGCCAGCAGTGACTTGGATACGCAGTATTTT CASSDLDTQYF